This T cell receptor beta chain was captured by sequencing in a study of PD-1 blockade in mismatch repair-deficient tumors. Measured with immunoSEQ multiplex PCR; TCRdb has only the in-frame clones, and not every one. The table records some 120,000 clones, about 88% of them present only once. V lost 4 bases and J lost 4; bases outside the gene matches: 6. Germline V CDR1 and CDR2: SNHLY, FYNNEI. This CDR3 has 15 amino acids. The specimen was peripheral blood, collected 44 weeks after starting pembrolizumab. The source of this sequence is an adult with mismatch repair-deficient cancer. The chain couples TRBV2 to TRBJ1-3, with TRBD1 identical over 8 bases. The chain's CDR3 is CASSGGQGRGNTIYF. CDR3 nucleotides: TGTGCCAGCAGTGGAGGACAGGGAAGAGGAAACACCATATATTTT.